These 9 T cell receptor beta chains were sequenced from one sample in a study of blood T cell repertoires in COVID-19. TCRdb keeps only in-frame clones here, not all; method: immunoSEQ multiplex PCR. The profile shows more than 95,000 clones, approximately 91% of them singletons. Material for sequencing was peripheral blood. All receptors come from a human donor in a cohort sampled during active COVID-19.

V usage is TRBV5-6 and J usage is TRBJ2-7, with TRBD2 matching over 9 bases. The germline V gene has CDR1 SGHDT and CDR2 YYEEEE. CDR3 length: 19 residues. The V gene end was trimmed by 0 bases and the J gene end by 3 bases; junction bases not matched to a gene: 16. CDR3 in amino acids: CASSLVAWRGGERFYEQYF. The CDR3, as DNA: TGTGCCAGCAGCTTGGTTGCCTGGCGGGGGGGCGAAAGGTTCTACGAGCAGTACTTC.

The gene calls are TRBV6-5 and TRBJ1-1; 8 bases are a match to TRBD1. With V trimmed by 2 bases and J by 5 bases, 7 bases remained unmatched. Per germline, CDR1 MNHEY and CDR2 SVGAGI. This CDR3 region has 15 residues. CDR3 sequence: CASSYGSGGATEAFF. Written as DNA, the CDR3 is TGTGCCAGCAGTTACGGGTCAGGGGGCGCGACTGAAGCTTTCTTT.

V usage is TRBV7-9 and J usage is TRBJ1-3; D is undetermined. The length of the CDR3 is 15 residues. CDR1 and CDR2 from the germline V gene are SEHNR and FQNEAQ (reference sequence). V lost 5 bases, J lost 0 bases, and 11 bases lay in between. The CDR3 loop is CASSPYSASGNTIYF. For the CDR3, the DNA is TGTGCCAGCAGCCCTTACAGTGCCTCTGGAAACACCATATATTTT.

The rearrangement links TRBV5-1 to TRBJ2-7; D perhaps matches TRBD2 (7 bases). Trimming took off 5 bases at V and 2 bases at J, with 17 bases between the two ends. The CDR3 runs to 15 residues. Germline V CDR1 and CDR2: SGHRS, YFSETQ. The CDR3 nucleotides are TGCGCCAGCAGTCTTAATCCGGGGGGCGCCTACGAGCAGTACTTC. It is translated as CASSLNPGGAYEQYF.

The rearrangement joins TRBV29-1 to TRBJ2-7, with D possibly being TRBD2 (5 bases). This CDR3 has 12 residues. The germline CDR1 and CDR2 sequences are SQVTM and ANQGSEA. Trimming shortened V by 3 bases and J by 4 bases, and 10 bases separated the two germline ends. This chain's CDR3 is CSVEGQRYEQYF. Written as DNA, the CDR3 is TGCAGCGTTGAGGGTCAGCGGTACGAGCAGTACTTC.

The chain's CDR3 is CASTSGNYGYTF. For the CDR3, the DNA is TGTGCCAGCACGTCGGGGAACTATGGCTACACCTTC. V gene TRBV28 combines with J gene TRBJ1-2; no clear D. The germline V gene has CDR1 MDHEN and CDR2 SYDVKM. V lost 7 bases and J 2 bases, leaving 8 bases between the germline ends. CDR3 length: 12 residues.

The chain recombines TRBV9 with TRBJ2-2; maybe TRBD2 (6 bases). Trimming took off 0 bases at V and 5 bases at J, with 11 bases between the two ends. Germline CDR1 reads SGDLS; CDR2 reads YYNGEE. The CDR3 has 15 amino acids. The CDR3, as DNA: TGTGCCAGCAGCGTAGAGGGAGGCCCTACCGGGGAGCTGTTTTTT. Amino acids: CASSVEGGPTGELFF. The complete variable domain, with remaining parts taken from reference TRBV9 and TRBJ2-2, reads DSGVTQTPKHLITATGQRVTLRCSPRSGDLSVYWYQQSLDQGLQFLIQYYNGEERAKGNILERFSAQQFPDLHSELNLSSLELGDSALYFCASSVEGGPTGELFFGEGSRLTVL.

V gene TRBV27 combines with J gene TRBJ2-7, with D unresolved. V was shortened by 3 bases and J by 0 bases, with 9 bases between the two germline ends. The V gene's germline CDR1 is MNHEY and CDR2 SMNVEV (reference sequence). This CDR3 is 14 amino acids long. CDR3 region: CASSFRSLSYEQYF. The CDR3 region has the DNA TGTGCCAGCAGTTTCAGGTCGCTCTCCTACGAGCAGTACTTC.

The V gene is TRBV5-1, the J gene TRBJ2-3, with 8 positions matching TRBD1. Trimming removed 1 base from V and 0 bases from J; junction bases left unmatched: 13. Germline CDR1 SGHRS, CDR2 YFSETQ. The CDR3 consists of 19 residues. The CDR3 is CASSLLSTGAGQSTDTQYF. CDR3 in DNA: TGCGCCAGCAGCTTGTTGTCGACAGGGGCGGGTCAAAGCACAGATACGCAGTATTTT.